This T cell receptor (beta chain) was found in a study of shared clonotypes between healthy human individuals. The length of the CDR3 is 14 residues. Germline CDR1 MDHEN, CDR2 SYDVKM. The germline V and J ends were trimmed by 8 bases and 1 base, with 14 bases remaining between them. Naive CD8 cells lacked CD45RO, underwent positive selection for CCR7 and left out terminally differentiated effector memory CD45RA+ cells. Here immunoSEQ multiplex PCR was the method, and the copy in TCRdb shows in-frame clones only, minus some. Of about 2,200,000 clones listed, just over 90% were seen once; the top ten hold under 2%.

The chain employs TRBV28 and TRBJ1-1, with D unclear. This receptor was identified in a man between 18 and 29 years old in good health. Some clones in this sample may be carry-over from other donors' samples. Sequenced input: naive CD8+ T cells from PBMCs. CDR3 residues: CASETRKPNTEAFF. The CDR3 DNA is TGTGCCAGCGAGACCCGTAAGCCGAACACTGAAGCTTTCTTT.